The 13 T cell receptor beta chains in this list originate from one sample, sequenced in a study of CD8 T cells in ankylosing spondylitis. TCRdb re-called the 5' RACE reads through MiXCR, storing one row per CDR3 protein. The repertoire consists of about 220,000 distinct CDR3 sequences, with about 26% occurring once and the leading ten covering under 7%. Sequenced input: blood, either unsorted or a sorted T cell fraction (not recorded which). Every receptor here comes from a male donor with ankylosing spondylitis or in good health (not recorded which).

This clonotype was counted ten times or more. J is TRBJ2-1 and V is TRBV20-1, with D perhaps TRBD2 (6 bases). The CDR3 runs to 11 residues. V gave up 3 bases and J gave up 7 bases, with 7 bases separating them. Germline V gives CDR1 DFQATT, CDR2 SNEGSKA (reference sequence). The CDR3 region has the DNA TGCAGTGCTAGCGCGGGGAATGAGCAGTTCTTC. Translated, it gives CSASAGNEQFF.

This clonotype was recorded many times. The chain links TRBV12-3 or TRBV12-4 to TRBJ1-2, with TRBD1 identical over 8 bases. J was trimmed by 4 bases and V by 6 bases; bases with no gene match: 7. The CDR3 spans 14 residues. CDR3 sequence (DNA): TGTGCCAGCAGCAGCAGGGGGCTGGGCTATGGCTACACCTTC. Its protein product is CASSSRGLGYGYTF.

This clonotype was detected many times. Mismatch with germline at one junction end may stem from a read error. V and J are TRBV7-7 and TRBJ2-2; TRBD2 matches at 10 bases. CDR3 length: 15 amino acids. Per germline, CDR1 SSHAT and CDR2 FNYEAQ (reference sequence). CDR3: CASSRLAGSTGELFF. DNA of the CDR3: TGTGCTAGCAGTCGACTAGCGGGCAGCACCGGGGAGCTGTTTTTT.

The chain couples TRBV4-2 to TRBJ2-6, with D perhaps assigned TRBD1 or TRBD2 (5 bases each). Trimming shortened V by 4 bases and J by 0 bases, and 16 bases separated the two germline ends. This CDR3 comprises 18 residues. CDR1 and CDR2 from the germline V gene are LGHNA and YNFKEQ. The CDR3 DNA is TGTGCCAGCAGCCCCGGCGTGGGGGTACCCTCTGGGGCCAACGTCCTGACTTTC. Translation gives CASSPGVGVPSGANVLTF.

This clonotype occurred many times. The chain is built from TRBV4-1 and TRBJ2-5; 10 bases are shared with TRBD1. Germline lookup yields CDR1 MGHRA and CDR2 YSYEKL. The CDR3 loop spans 17 amino acids. Trimming took 2 bases from V and 0 from J; bases not matched to a gene: 6. This chain's CDR3 is CASSQSTGGRDQETQYF. For the CDR3, the DNA is TGCGCCAGCAGCCAATCGACAGGGGGCAGGGACCAAGAGACCCAGTACTTC.

Of note for this clonotype: A much larger clone is a single base away; this may be a read error. This chain joins TRBV5-1 and TRBJ2-7; 14 positions match TRBD2. The DNA end lines up better with TRBJ2-1; the J call may be wrong. Germline V gene data show CDR1 as SGHRS and CDR2 as YFSETQ. This CDR3 comprises 15 residues. The DNA of the CDR3 is TGCGCCAGCAGCAAACCGGGACTAGCGGGAGTCGAGCAGTTCTTC. Protein product: CASSKPGLAGVEQFF.

J is TRBJ2-6 and V is TRBV6-5; D is uncertain. This CDR3 has 19 amino acids. V was clipped by 0 bases and J by 4 bases, with 19 bases between them. Germline CDR1 is MNHEY and CDR2 is SVGAGI. Here the CDR3 reads CASSYSSPTRFSGANVLTF. For the CDR3, the DNA is TGTGCCAGCAGTTACTCGTCCCCAACCAGGTTCTCAGGGGCCAACGTCCTGACTTTC.

This clonotype was detected many times. V and J are TRBV12-3 or TRBV12-4 and TRBJ2-5, with no clear D. The V end was cut by 3 bases, the J end by 5 bases, with 13 bases between. The CDR3 runs 14 residues. The CDR3 here is CASSFGLLPETQYF. The DNA of the CDR3 is TGTGCCAGCAGTTTTGGGCTGCTCCCGGAGACCCAGTACTTC.

J is TRBJ2-2 and V is TRBV11-2, with TRBD1 matching over 7 bases. Germline V gives CDR1 SGHAT, CDR2 FQNNGV. This CDR3 spans 15 amino acids. Trimming cost V 5 bases and J 1 base; bases outside gene matches: 4. CDR3 coding DNA: TGTGCCAGCAGCACCGGGACAGTGAACACCGGGGAGCTGTTTTTT. Its protein product is CASSTGTVNTGELFF.

The chain links TRBV6-5 to TRBJ2-1, with TRBD2 matching 12 bases. This CDR3 region has 17 residues. Germline values: CDR1 MNHEY, CDR2 SVGAGI. The trim removed 4 bases at V and 3 bases at J, leaving 7 bases unmatched. The CDR3 spells CASSSKGLAGFYNEQFF. The CDR3 DNA reads as TGTGCCAGCAGTTCCAAAGGACTAGCGGGATTCTACAATGAGCAGTTCTTC.

This clonotype was seen repeatedly, ten times or more. The V and J genes are TRBV12-3 or TRBV12-4 and TRBJ2-1; D gene ambiguous. Trimming shortened V by 6 bases and J by 3 bases, and 9 bases separated the two germline ends. The CDR3 loop spans 13 amino acids. CDR3 DNA: TGTGCCAGCAGCCCACTAATCTACAATGAGCAGTTCTTC. Protein sequence: CASSPLIYNEQFF.

This clonotype was counted many times. This sequence joins TRBV10-3 and TRBJ2-7, with D tentatively TRBD1 or TRBD2 (5 bases each). This CDR3 region has 14 residues. V was pared by 4 bases and J by 5 bases, with 15 bases between. CDR1 and CDR2 from the germline V gene are ENHRY and SYGVKD. The DNA of the CDR3 is TGTGCCATCAGTGTACGAGGGGACGGCGACGAGCAGTACTTC. Protein sequence: CAISVRGDGDEQYF.

Ten or more counts support this clonotype. The CDR3 DNA sequence: TGCAGCGTCTCGGACAGGCTGGGGGGCTACACCTTC. Its protein is CSVSDRLGGYTF. The chain employs TRBV29-1 and TRBJ1-2; TRBD1 aligns across 7 bases. The germline V gene has CDR1 SQVTM and CDR2 ANQGSEA. This CDR3 is built from 12 residues. The J segment lost 8 bases and the V segment lost 6 bases, leaving 9 bases of the junction unmatched.